This is a list of T cell receptor beta chains from one sample in a study of neurological immune-mediated disorders. In TCRdb, the 5' RACE reads were re-called with MiXCR into one record per CDR3 protein. The table shows more than 8,000 distinct CDR3 sequences, with 20% to 25% occurring only once. Sequenced sample: CD8+ T cells from blood. The receptors derive from a woman in her thirties or forties with multiple sclerosis. Both conserved end residues are part of each CDR3. A D gene is named only where the DNA matches it firmly. Size is stated for part of the rows, as once, few or many counts, or as a class when the clone is expanded.

J gene: TRBJ2-2
clone size: medium-sized
V gene: TRBV9
D gene: .
CDR3 protein: CASSPGTTGELFF
CDR3 DNA: TGTGCCAGCAGCCCTGGGACCACCGGGGAGCTGTTTTTT

J gene: TRBJ2-2
clone size: few
V gene: TRBV11-2
D gene: .
CDR3 protein: CASSLIQGYTGELFF
CDR3 DNA: TGTGCCAGCAGCTTGATACAGGGTTACACCGGGGAGCTGTTTTTT

J gene: TRBJ1-4
clone size: few
V gene: TRBV7-8
D gene: .
CDR3 protein: CASSLGSRAGEKLFF
CDR3 DNA: TGTGCCAGCAGCTTAGGGTCCAGGGCGGGGGAAAAACTGTTTTTT

J gene: TRBJ2-5
clone size: .
V gene: TRBV5-1
D gene: TRBD1
CDR3 protein: CASSIEGQAGKTQYF
CDR3 DNA: TGCGCCAGCAGTATAGAAGGACAGGCCGGGAAGACCCAGTACTTC

J gene: TRBJ2-5
clone size: many
V gene: TRBV5-8
D gene: TRBD1
CDR3 protein: CASSWVGTDQETQYF
CDR3 DNA: TGTGCCAGCAGCTGGGTTGGGACAGACCAAGAGACCCAGTACTTC

J gene: TRBJ2-7
clone size: many
V gene: TRBV7-9
D gene: TRBD1
CDR3 protein: CASSFQGAYEQYF
CDR3 DNA: TGTGCCAGCAGCTTTCAGGGGGCCTACGAGCAGTACTTC

J gene: TRBJ2-4
clone size: many
V gene: TRBV29-1
D gene: .
CDR3 protein: CSVVQGPKNTQYF
CDR3 DNA: TGCAGCGTTGTCCAGGGTCCCAAAAACACTCAGTACTTC

J gene: TRBJ2-3
clone size: .
V gene: TRBV28
D gene: .
CDR3 protein: CASSTRDSRSTDTQYF
CDR3 DNA: TGTGCCAGCAGTACGCGGGACAGCCGTAGCACAGATACGCAGTATTTT

J gene: TRBJ2-3
clone size: medium-sized
V gene: TRBV9
D gene: .
CDR3 protein: CASSVGRTDTQYF
CDR3 DNA: TGTGCCAGCAGCGTTGGGAGAACAGATACGCAGTATTTT

J gene: TRBJ1-3
clone size: .
V gene: TRBV20-1
D gene: .
CDR3 protein: CSAIEQGAGNTIYF
CDR3 DNA: TGCAGTGCTATTGAACAGGGTGCCGGAAACACCATATATTTT

J gene: TRBJ1-1
clone size: medium-sized
V gene: TRBV20-1
D gene: .
CDR3 protein: CSARELGSVTEAFF
CDR3 DNA: TGCAGTGCTAGAGAGTTGGGGAGTGTCACTGAAGCTTTCTTT

J gene: TRBJ2-1
clone size: medium-sized
V gene: TRBV5-6
D gene: TRBD2
CDR3 protein: CASSLFGVAGAYNEQFF
CDR3 DNA: TGTGCCAGCAGCTTGTTCGGAGTAGCGGGAGCATACAATGAGCAGTTCTTC

J gene: TRBJ2-3
clone size: .
V gene: TRBV7-8
D gene: .
CDR3 protein: CASSLTVRGTQYF
CDR3 DNA: TGTGCCAGCAGCTTAACCGTGAGAGGTACGCAGTATTTT

J gene: TRBJ2-3
clone size: many
V gene: TRBV29-1
D gene: .
CDR3 protein: CSVDADESTDTQYF
CDR3 DNA: TGCAGCGTTGATGCGGACGAGAGCACAGATACGCAGTATTTT

J gene: TRBJ2-1
clone size: .
V gene: TRBV20-1
D gene: .
CDR3 protein: CSARVAPSTNEQFF
CDR3 DNA: TGCAGTGCTAGAGTCGCGCCGTCAACCAATGAGCAGTTCTTC

J gene: TRBJ2-1
clone size: .
V gene: TRBV27
D gene: TRBD1
CDR3 protein: CASSRRGLYNEQFF
CDR3 DNA: TGTGCCAGCAGTCGAAGGGGGCTCTACAATGAGCAGTTCTTC

J gene: TRBJ2-3
clone size: .
V gene: TRBV24-1
D gene: .
CDR3 protein: CATSDYITDTQYF
CDR3 DNA: TGTGCCACCAGTGATTATATCACAGATACGCAGTATTTT

J gene: TRBJ2-2
clone size: once
V gene: TRBV29-1
D gene: .
CDR3 protein: CSVSRYTGELFF
CDR3 DNA: TGCAGCGTCTCAAGGTACACCGGGGAGCTGTTTTTT

J gene: TRBJ2-7
clone size: few
V gene: TRBV5-1
D gene: .
CDR3 protein: CASGVGDAYEQYF
CDR3 DNA: TGCGCCAGTGGGGTGGGGGACGCCTACGAGCAGTACTTC

J gene: TRBJ1-1
clone size: many
V gene: TRBV4-1
D gene: .
CDR3 protein: CASSQDPLRTEAFF
CDR3 DNA: TGCGCCAGCAGCCAAGACCCCCTGCGGACTGAAGCTTTCTTT

J gene: TRBJ1-5
clone size: many
V gene: TRBV20-1
D gene: .
CDR3 protein: CSAREGGVGQPQHF
CDR3 DNA: TGCAGTGCACGGGAAGGGGGGGTCGGTCAGCCCCAGCATTTT

J gene: TRBJ1-1
clone size: few
V gene: TRBV5-1
D gene: .
CDR3 protein: CASSRQDLGNTEAFF
CDR3 DNA: TGCGCCAGCAGCCGACAGGACCTAGGGAACACTGAAGCTTTCTTT

J gene: TRBJ2-6
clone size: medium-sized
V gene: TRBV4-1
D gene: .
CDR3 protein: CASSQDWGKAGANVLTF
CDR3 DNA: TGCGCCAGCAGCCAAGATTGGGGGAAAGCTGGGGCCAACGTCCTGACTTTC